One sample yielded the 10 T cell receptor beta chains listed below, sequenced in a study of cytomegalovirus exposure and HLA in healthy donors. Researchers ran the PCR with 60 Vbeta and 13 Jbeta primers. Generated by immunoSEQ multiplex PCR, the TCRdb table keeps only in-frame clones and is missing some. The table lists about 90,000 clones, 70% to 75% of them singletons. The sequenced sample consisted of PBMCs. These receptors were collected from a woman aged 18-29 years in good health and CMV-seropositive.

The V gene is TRBV5-4, the J gene TRBJ2-1, with a possible D match to TRBD2 (6 bases). Trimming removed 0 bases at V and 6 bases at J, with 7 bases between. The germline V gene encodes CDR1 SGHNT and CDR2 YYREEE (reference sequence). The CDR3 is 13 amino acids. CDR3 nucleotides: TGTGCCAGCAGCTTGGGTAGCGGCAATGAGCAGTTCTTC. This encodes CASSLGSGNEQFF.

This chain joins TRBV19 and TRBJ2-3; perhaps TRBD1 as D (6 bases). V was clipped by 3 bases and J by 1 base, with 14 bases between them. Germline V gene lookup returns CDR1 LNHDA and CDR2 SQIVND (reference sequence). The CDR3 extends over 16 amino acids. CDR3 in DNA: TGTGCCAGTAGTATTTTGTGGGACATGGGCACAGATACGCAGTATTTT. Translated, it gives CASSILWDMGTDTQYF.

This clone occurred once. The V and J genes are TRBV7-2 and TRBJ1-1, with D unclear. The germline gives CDR1 SGHTA, CDR2 FQGNSA. Trimming shortened V by 1 base and J by 0 bases, and 9 bases separated the two germline ends. CDR3 length: 15 amino acids. DNA of the CDR3: TGTGCCAGCAGCTTAGATTTCCAGGTGAACACTGAAGCTTTCTTT. This gives the protein CASSLDFQVNTEAFF.

This clone was counted a few times. The chain joins TRBV25-1 to TRBJ2-1; TRBD2 matches 14 bases. Germline V gives CDR1 MGHDK, CDR2 SYGVNS. CDR3 length: 15 amino acids. V was clipped by 3 bases and J by 10 bases; unmatched bases: 5. The CDR3 region is CASSDPGLAGDEQFF. In DNA form, the CDR3 reads TGTGCCAGCAGTGACCCGGGACTAGCGGGAGACGAGCAGTTCTTC.

In its sample, this clone was seen a few times. V usage is TRBV29-1 and J usage is TRBJ2-1, with 13 positions matching TRBD2. Looked up from germline, CDR1 is SQVTM and CDR2 is ANQGSEA. V shed 8 bases and J 9 bases; nucleotides not matched to a gene: 7. This CDR3 region has 13 residues. The CDR3: CSTGLAGDLEQFF. For the CDR3, the DNA is TGCAGCACCGGACTAGCGGGAGATCTTGAGCAGTTCTTC.

V and J are TRBV6-6 and TRBJ2-5; 11 nucleotides line up with TRBD2. CDR3 length equals 16 residues. CDR1 MNHNY and CDR2 SVGAGI come from the germline V gene (reference sequence). With 4 bases clipped from V and 6 bases from J, the junction kept 10 bases outside the gene matches. CDR3 DNA: TGTGCCAGCAGTTGGGGACTAGCGGAGGCTAAAAAGACCCAGTACTTC. This translates into CASSWGLAEAKKTQYF.

This clone turned up a few times. The chain combines TRBV5-1 with TRBJ2-1; 15 nucleotides match TRBD2. The CDR3 has 17 amino acids. The junction had 10 bases not matched to a gene; V was cut back by 4 bases and J by 8 bases. In germline, CDR1 is SGHRS, CDR2 YFSETQ. The CDR3 reads CASSEGLAGGRRDEQFF. The CDR3 coding sequence is TGCGCCAGCAGCGAAGGACTAGCGGGGGGGCGAAGGGATGAGCAGTTCTTC. The whole variable domain, filled in from reference TRBV5-1 and TRBJ2-1, reads KAGVTQTPRYLIKTRGQQVTLSCSPISGHRSVSWYQQTPGQGLQFLFEYFSETQRNKGNFPGRFSGRQFSNSRSEMNVSTLELGDSALYLCASSEGLAGGRRDEQFFGPGTRLTVL.

The gene calls are TRBV5-5 and TRBJ2-1; no clear D. The germline V and J ends were trimmed by 4 bases and 9 bases, with 14 bases remaining between them. Germline CDR1 SGHKS, CDR2 YYEKEE (reference sequence). This CDR3 region has 13 residues. CDR3 sequence: CASSLPIVGEQFF. In DNA form, the CDR3 reads TGTGCCAGCAGCCTCCCGATCGTCGGTGAGCAGTTCTTC.

This chain uses TRBV9 with TRBJ1-4, with D tentatively TRBD1 (6 bases). In germline, CDR1 is SGDLS, CDR2 YYNGEE. V lost 2 bases and J 10 bases, leaving 18 bases between the germline ends. The CDR3 has 15 residues. CDR3 bases: TGTGCCAGCAGCGTGGGAAGATCAGGGGTAGGAAAACTGTTTTTT. Its translation is CASSVGRSGVGKLFF.

This rearrangement joins TRBV19 to TRBJ2-7, with 9 bases lining up with TRBD2. Per the germline V gene, CDR1 is LNHDA and CDR2 is SQIVND (reference sequence). V was clipped by 3 bases and J by 1 base; unmatched bases: 4. This CDR3 comprises 15 residues. The CDR3 loop reads CASSISLAGSYEQYF. The CDR3 nucleotides are TGTGCCAGTAGTATTTCCCTAGCGGGATCCTACGAGCAGTACTTC.